These 20 T cell receptor beta chains originate from one sample sequenced in a study of T-cell memory formation after mild COVID-19 (dated by TCRdb to the early 2020s). Preparation of the library involved 5' RACE. Data came from an Illumina NovaSeq 6000. The raw public data were reprocessed by TCRdb itself: fastp quality trimming at Q25, MiXCR clonotype calling, in-frame beta chains only. Here each entry gathers all rows of one CDR3 protein and keeps the most common genes and DNA. The sample data list about 430,000 distinct CDR3 sequences, and roughly 26% of these were observed just once. Clones ranked in the top ten supply about 10% of the sample. Sequenced input: PBMCs or a T cell subset sorted from them (not recorded which). The receptors were sampled from an adult woman who had mild COVID-19 (a few samples of this study predate the infection). The sample titles of this study are shuffled in the database, so cell type and time point are left out; the donor was told from shared clones.

There are a few counts of this clonotype. The CDR3 coding sequence is TGTGCCAGCAGTTTAGAGTCGGGGTGGACTGAAGCTTTCTTT. Protein: CASSLESGWTEAFF. The rearrangement uses TRBV12-3 or TRBV12-4 and TRBJ1-1; D is unclear. This CDR3 is built from 14 residues. The V gene lost 1 base and the J gene lost 5 bases, with 11 bases spanning the gap.

This clonotype was seen a handful of times. The DNA of the CDR3 is TGTGCCAGCAGCTTTCGACTAGCGGGACCCCAAGAGACCCAGTACTTC. Its translation: CASSFRLAGPQETQYF. The chain carries TRBV11-2 and TRBJ2-5; TRBD2 matches at 11 bases. V lost 3 bases and J lost 1; bases outside the gene matches: 4. The CDR3 is 16 residues long. Germline values: CDR1 SGHAT, CDR2 FQNNGV.

The chain has TRBV12-3 or TRBV12-4 and TRBJ2-3; D might be TRBD1 or TRBD2, each matching 6 bases. The CDR3 consists of 15 residues. V lost 2 bases and J lost 5, with 14 bases in between. CDR3 in DNA: TGTGCCAGCAGTTTAAGTACGGGGGCTGGAGATACGCAGTATTTT. The encoded protein is CASSLSTGAGDTQYF.

The V call is TRBV10-3, the J call TRBJ1-5; 8 nucleotides agree with TRBD1. CDR1 is ENHRY and CDR2 is SYGVKD in the germline V gene. V shed 9 bases, J shed 1 base, and the junction held 11 bases outside the gene matches. The CDR3 covers 16 residues. The CDR3 protein is CAMGQGARGSNQPQHF. The CDR3 region has the DNA TGTGCCATGGGGCAGGGGGCCCGAGGAAGCAATCAGCCCCAGCATTTT.

This clonotype turned up a few times. One end of the junction does not line up with germline, which may come from a read error. The V and J genes are TRBV5-1 and TRBJ1-3, with D unresolved. CDR1 is SGHRS and CDR2 is YFSETQ in the germline V gene. The CDR3 covers 13 residues. DNA of the CDR3: TGCGCCAGCAGCCCCCCGCTTGGAGACACCATATATTTT. Translating gives CASSPPLGDTIYF.

There are a few counts of this clonotype. The V and J genes are TRBV5-1 and TRBJ2-6, with no clear D. Trimming cost V 0 bases and J 0 bases, with 7 bases left between them. The CDR3 totals 16 residues. Germline V gene data show CDR1 as SGHRS and CDR2 as YFSETQ. This CDR3 reads CASSLAEASGANVLTF. The CDR3 region has the DNA TGCGCCAGCAGCTTGGCCGAGGCCTCTGGGGCCAACGTCCTGACTTTC.

This clonotype turned up a few times. The chain couples TRBV29-1 to TRBJ2-5, with a tentative D call TRBD2 (5 bases). The germline V gene encodes CDR1 SQVTM and CDR2 ANQGSEA. CDR3 size: 13 residues. Trimming left V 3 bases short and J 2 bases short, with 10 bases between. CDR3 region: CSVDGSGQETQYF. The CDR3 coding sequence is TGCAGCGTTGACGGGTCGGGGCAAGAGACCCAGTACTTC.

This rearrangement joins TRBV10-3 to TRBJ2-3; D is perhaps TRBD2 (6 bases). Trimming left V 2 bases short and J 0 bases short, with 9 bases between. Germline-derived CDR1 and CDR2 are ENHRY and SYGVKD. The CDR3 length is 15 residues. CDR3 bases: TGTGCCATCAGTGAGGGCCGGGGGAGCACAGATACGCAGTATTTT. Translated, it gives CAISEGRGSTDTQYF.

This clonotype was seen more than once but under ten times. The CDR3 is CSVVSETQYF. The CDR3 nucleotides are TGCAGCGTTGTATCGGAGACCCAGTACTTC. V usage is TRBV29-1 and J usage is TRBJ2-5; D gene uncertain. The CDR3 has 10 amino acids. CDR1 SQVTM and CDR2 ANQGSEA come from the germline V gene. V was clipped by 4 bases and J by 5 bases, with 5 bases between them.

This clonotype appeared many times. The chain couples TRBV5-1 to TRBJ2-1; D might be TRBD1 or TRBD2, each matching 6 bases. Germline V gene sequence: CDR1 SGHRS, CDR2 YFSETQ. V shed 6 bases and J shed 7 bases, with 17 bases lying between them. The CDR3 consists of 14 residues. CDR3 loop: CASTQRVGGNEQFF. The CDR3 region has the DNA TGCGCCAGCACCCAAAGGGTAGGGGGGAATGAGCAGTTCTTC. The variable domain in full, completed from reference TRBV5-1 and TRBJ2-1, reads KAGVTQTPRYLIKTRGQQVTLSCSPISGHRSVSWYQQTPGQGLQFLFEYFSETQRNKGNFPGRFSGRQFSNSRSEMNVSTLELGDSALYLCASTQRVGGNEQFFGPGTRLTVL.

The chain is built from TRBV12-3 or TRBV12-4 and TRBJ1-1; no reliable D call. The V end lost 5 bases, the J end lost 0 bases, and 16 bases lay between the germline ends. This CDR3 comprises 16 residues. For the CDR3, the DNA is TGTGCCAGCAGTCTATCCCCTTCGATCCTGAACACTGAAGCTTTCTTT. Amino acids: CASSLSPSILNTEAFF.

The chain joins TRBV6-2 or TRBV6-3 to TRBJ1-1; tentatively, D is TRBD1 (5 bases). The V end was cut by 4 bases, the J end by 4 bases, with 16 bases between. CDR1 is MNHEY and CDR2 is SVGEGT in the germline V gene. The CDR3 has 15 residues. The CDR3 protein is CASSSLGGSGTEAFF. CDR3 sequence (DNA): TGTGCCAGCAGTTCGCTTGGGGGTAGTGGCACTGAAGCTTTCTTT.

This clonotype was detected a few times. This chain joins TRBV7-9 and TRBJ1-1; D is uncertain. Germline V lookup: CDR1 SEHNR, CDR2 FQNEAQ (reference sequence). V lost 7 bases to trimming and J lost 3 bases, with 6 bases between them. The CDR3 extends over 11 amino acids. The CDR3 region is CASTTHTEAFF. As DNA, the CDR3 is TGTGCCAGCACCACTCACACTGAAGCTTTCTTT. Supplemented by reference TRBV7-9 and TRBJ1-1, the full variable domain reads DTGVSQNPRHKITKRGQNVTFRCDPISEHNRLYWYRQTLGQGPEFLTYFQNEAQLEKSRLLSDRFSAERPKGSFSTLEIQRTEQGDSAMYLCASTTHTEAFFGQGTRLTVV.

The chain combines TRBV12-3 or TRBV12-4 with TRBJ2-7; TRBD1 or TRBD2 may be the D gene (5 bases each). The CDR3 consists of 14 residues. Trimming left V 5 bases short and J 0 bases short, with 11 bases between. The CDR3 bases are TGTGCCAGCAGTGCTGACGGGGCCTCCTACGAGCAGTACTTC. This codes for CASSADGASYEQYF.

The sample holds many counts of this clonotype. The chain recombines TRBV4-2 with TRBJ1-4; D call uncertain. Trimming took off 3 bases at V and 5 bases at J, with 19 bases between the two ends. This CDR3 is built from 17 residues. CDR1 and CDR2 (germline): LGHNA, YNFKEQ. The DNA for the CDR3 is TGTGCCAGCAGCCACAGCGGGTCGGGCAGGCCCAATGAAAAACTGTTTTTT. Its protein product is CASSHSGSGRPNEKLFF.

The V call is TRBV2, the J call TRBJ1-2; maybe TRBD1 (5 bases). Germline V gene data show CDR1 as SNHLY and CDR2 as FYNNEI. V lost 4 bases and J lost 2, with 5 bases in between. CDR3 length: 12 amino acids. For the CDR3, the DNA is TGTGCCAGCAGTGGACAGAACTATGGCTACACCTTC. This gives the protein CASSGQNYGYTF.

This clonotype was found a few times. The chain couples TRBV12-3 or TRBV12-4 to TRBJ1-2, with 12 bases matching TRBD1. V shed 5 bases, J shed 5 bases, and the junction held 9 bases outside the gene matches. The CDR3 loop spans 16 amino acids. The CDR3 sequence: CASSPAGQGAQYGYTF. CDR3 nucleotide sequence: TGTGCCAGCAGTCCCGCGGGACAGGGGGCGCAGTATGGCTACACCTTC.

This clonotype was seen more than once but under ten times. The chain recombines TRBV5-1 with TRBJ2-7; D is ambiguous. This CDR3 has 17 amino acids. Looked up from germline, CDR1 is SGHRS and CDR2 is YFSETQ. V lost 0 bases to trimming and J lost 2 bases, with 18 bases between them. CDR3 protein: CASSLGHIGRLAYEQYF. DNA of the CDR3: TGCGCCAGCAGCTTGGGTCACATAGGCAGGCTTGCCTACGAGCAGTACTTC.

The CDR3 DNA reads as TGTGCCAGCATCGTGTGGGGGAGGGTTAACACCGGGGAGCTGTTTTTT. Amino acids: CASIVWGRVNTGELFF. V usage is TRBV11-2 and J usage is TRBJ2-2, with TRBD2 identical over 7 bases. Germline CDR1 and CDR2: SGHAT and FQNNGV. The CDR3 spans 16 residues. After removal of 7 bases from V and 2 bases from J, the junction contained 10 bases not matched to a gene.

In its sample, this clonotype was seen a few times. CDR3 region: CASSLAWTNDGRFF. The CDR3 DNA reads as TGTGCCAGCAGCTTGGCTTGGACAAATGATGGAAGGTTCTTC. V usage is TRBV5-6 and J usage is TRBJ2-1; possible D gene TRBD1, 5 bases. Between the trimmed V and J ends, which lost 0 bases and 15 bases, there was a span of 19 bases. The germline V gene encodes CDR1 SGHDT and CDR2 YYEEEE. The CDR3 contains 14 residues.